This TCR beta chain was documented in a study of T cells after yellow fever vaccination. TCRdb itself ran the 5' RACE reads through MiXCR, one entry per CDR3 protein. The sample records hundreds of thousands of distinct CDR3 sequences, 7% to 9% being singletons. Material: PBMCs, obtained around 45 days after the first yellow fever vaccination. The sequence was collected from a man younger than 30 who received the YFV17D yellow fever vaccine.

The CDR3 reads CASSTGTANNSPLHF. The CDR3 nucleotides read TGTGCCAGCAGCACAGGGACAGCCAATAATTCACCCCTCCACTTT. V is TRBV5-4 and J is TRBJ1-6; TRBD1 matches 7 bases. After removal of 4 bases from V and 5 bases from J, the junction contained 6 bases not matched to a gene. CDR1 and CDR2 from the germline V gene are SGHNT and YYREEE (reference sequence). CDR3 length: 15 residues.